The 7 T cell receptor beta chains given below trace back to one sample, sequenced in a study of blood T cell repertoires in COVID-19. TCRdb's table, derived via immunoSEQ multiplex PCR, lists solely in-frame clones and lacks some. The top ten clones hold about 5.4% of a sample with approximately 400,000 clones, roughly four fifths of them seen once. The specimen was PBMCs or T cells enriched from blood (not recorded which). All receptors come from a woman aged 45-65 years who had recovered from COVID-19.

The sample holds a few counts of this clone. The J gene is TRBJ1-1, the V gene TRBV30; tentative D call: TRBD1 (5 bases). Trimming stripped 4 bases from V and 7 bases from J, with 10 bases between. CDR1 and CDR2 (germline): GTSNPN, SVGIG (reference sequence). The CDR3 is made up of 11 amino acids. The CDR3, as DNA: TGTGCCTGGATCACAGGAAATGAAGCTTTCTTT. It is translated as CAWITGNEAFF.

This chain connects TRBV27 to TRBJ1-2; D is perhaps TRBD1 (5 bases). The CDR3 is 13 amino acids. Germline assignment: CDR1 MNHEY and CDR2 SMNVEV (reference sequence). V dropped 3 bases and J dropped 8 bases, with 13 bases sitting between them. The CDR3 loop reads CASSFGDLEGYTF. The CDR3 DNA sequence: TGTGCCAGCAGTTTCGGGGACTTGGAAGGCTACACCTTC.

J is TRBJ1-2 and V is TRBV7-3, with D unclear. The CDR3 runs to 13 residues. CDR1 SGHTA and CDR2 FQGTGA come from the germline V gene. Trimming took off 8 bases at V and 2 bases at J, with 12 bases between the two ends. CDR3 residues: CASDTGVNYGYTF. Written as DNA, the CDR3 is TGTGCCAGCGATACCGGAGTAAACTATGGCTACACCTTC. The variable domain in full, completed from reference TRBV7-3 and TRBJ1-2, reads GAGVSQTPSNKVTEKGKYVELRCDPISGHTALYWYRQSLGQGPEFLIYFQGTGAADDSGLPNDRFFAVRPEGSVSTLKIQRTERGDSAVYLCASDTGVNYGYTFGSGTRLTVV.

The chain joins TRBV7-2 to TRBJ2-5; 13 positions agree with TRBD2. Germline assignment: CDR1 SGHTA and CDR2 FQGNSA. This CDR3 has 15 amino acids. Trimming cost V 5 bases and J 5 bases; bases outside gene matches: 5. The CDR3 bases are TGTGCCAGCAGCAAAGGACTAGCGGGAGTTGAGACCCAGTACTTC. Protein product: CASSKGLAGVETQYF. The variable domain in full, completed from reference TRBV7-2 and TRBJ2-5, reads GAGVSQSPSNKVTEKGKDVELRCDPISGHTALYWYRQSLGQGLEFLIYFQGNSAPDKSGLPSDRFSAERTGGSVSTLTIQRTQQEDSAVYLCASSKGLAGVETQYFGPGTRLLVL.

The chain recombines TRBV6-2 or TRBV6-3 with TRBJ1-5; TRBD1 agrees at 8 bases. After removal of 4 bases from V and 1 base from J, the junction contained 6 bases not matched to a gene. The CDR3 runs 16 residues. The V gene's germline CDR1 is MNHEY and CDR2 SVGEGT. The CDR3 here is CASSWPQGASNQPQHF. The DNA of the CDR3 is TGTGCCAGCAGTTGGCCGCAGGGGGCAAGCAATCAGCCCCAGCATTTT.

This chain joins TRBV19 and TRBJ2-1; 9 bases fit TRBD1. The germline V gene encodes CDR1 LNHDA and CDR2 SQIVND (reference sequence). The CDR3 totals 17 residues. Trimming took 3 bases from V and 8 from J; bases not matched to a gene: 14. The chain's CDR3 is CASSIRTGAGASYEQFF. The CDR3 nucleotides read TGTGCCAGTAGTATTCGGACAGGGGCGGGAGCTAGCTATGAGCAGTTCTTC.

V is TRBV3-1 (or the pseudogene TRBV3-2) and J is TRBJ1-2; unclear D gene. The CDR3 is 14 residues long. The V gene's germline CDR1 is LGHDT and CDR2 YNNKEL (reference sequence). Trimming cost V 0 bases and J 8 bases, with 13 bases left between them. The CDR3 DNA sequence: TGTGCCAGCAGCCAAGATGTAGGAGAATACGGCTACACCTTC. Protein: CASSQDVGEYGYTF.